A selection of T cell receptor beta chains follows, all from one sample in a study of shared clonotypes between healthy human individuals. Clones were sequenced by immunoSEQ multiplex PCR, and TCRdb holds only the in-frame ones, with some missing. The table includes approximately 1,000,000 clones, about four fifths detected once. The sequenced sample consisted of memory CD4+ T cells from PBMCs. These receptor sequences come from a man aged 18 to 29 in good health. Some clones in this sample may be carry-over from other donors' samples. Both conserved end residues are part of each CDR3. Fields, in order: D gene, J gene, V gene, clone size, CDR3 DNA, CDR3 protein. D genes are given only for firm matches. Expanded clones get a size class; other rows say once, few or many, or leave the size out.

>NA|TRBJ2-4|TRBV5-1|NA
TGCGCCAGCAGCGGGCAGCTGGCAGACATTCAGTACTTC
CASSGQLADIQYF
>NA|TRBJ2-3|TRBV7-8|NA
TGTGCCAGCAGCTTAGTTTCAGGGGCAGATACGCAGTATTTT
CASSLVSGADTQYF
>NA|TRBJ1-4|TRBV19|NA
TGTGCCAGTAGGGGGAACAGCGCAACTAATGAAAAACTGTTTTTT
CASRGNSATNEKLFF
>NA|TRBJ1-1|TRBV7-3|NA
TGTGCCAGCAGCTTACATTCGAACACTGAAGCTTTCTTT
CASSLHSNTEAFF
>NA|TRBJ1-4|TRBV7-2|NA
TGTGCCAGCAGCTTGGCGGGACCGTCTAATGAAAAACTGTTTTTT
CASSLAGPSNEKLFF
>NA|TRBJ2-6|TRBV5-6|NA
TGTGCCAGCCGCACCTCTGGGGCCAACGTCCTGACTTTC
CASRTSGANVLTF
>NA|TRBJ2-2|TRBV7-9|NA
TGTGCCAGCAGCCCGATCGTGACCGGGGAGCTGTTTTTT
CASSPIVTGELFF
>TRBD2|TRBJ2-1|TRBV7-3|NA
TGTGCCAGCAGCCCGGGACTAGCGGGAGTTTATGAGCAGTTCTTC
CASSPGLAGVYEQFF
>NA|TRBJ2-6|TRBV6-1|NA
TGTGCCGGAAGTCCCCCCTCTGGGGCCAACGTCCTGACTTTC
CAGSPPSGANVLTF
>NA|TRBJ2-7|TRBV28|NA
TGTGCCAGCAGTTTAACAGGCAACTACGAGCAGTACTTC
CASSLTGNYEQYF
>NA|TRBJ1-2|TRBV5-4|few
TGTGCCAGCAGCTCAACCCCTTTGTATTCGGGTGGCTACACCTTC
CASSSTPLYSGGYTF
>NA|TRBJ2-7|TRBV11-1|NA
TGTGCCAGCAGCGCGTCGTTGGCCGCCTACGAGCAGTACTTC
CASSASLAAYEQYF